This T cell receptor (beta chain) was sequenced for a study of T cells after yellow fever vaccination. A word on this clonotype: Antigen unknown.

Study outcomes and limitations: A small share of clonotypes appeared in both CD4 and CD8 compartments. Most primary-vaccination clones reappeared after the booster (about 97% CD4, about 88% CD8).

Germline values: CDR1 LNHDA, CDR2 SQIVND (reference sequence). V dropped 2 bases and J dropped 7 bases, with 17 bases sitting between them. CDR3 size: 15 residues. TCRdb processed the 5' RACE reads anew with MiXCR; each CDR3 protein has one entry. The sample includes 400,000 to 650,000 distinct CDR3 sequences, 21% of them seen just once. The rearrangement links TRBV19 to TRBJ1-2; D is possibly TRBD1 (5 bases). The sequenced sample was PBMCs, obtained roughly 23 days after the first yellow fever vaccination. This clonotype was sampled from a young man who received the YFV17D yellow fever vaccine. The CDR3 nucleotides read TGTGCCAGTAGTATAATGGCCGAGGGGTCTTTTGGCTACACCTTC. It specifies CASSIMAEGSFGYTF.